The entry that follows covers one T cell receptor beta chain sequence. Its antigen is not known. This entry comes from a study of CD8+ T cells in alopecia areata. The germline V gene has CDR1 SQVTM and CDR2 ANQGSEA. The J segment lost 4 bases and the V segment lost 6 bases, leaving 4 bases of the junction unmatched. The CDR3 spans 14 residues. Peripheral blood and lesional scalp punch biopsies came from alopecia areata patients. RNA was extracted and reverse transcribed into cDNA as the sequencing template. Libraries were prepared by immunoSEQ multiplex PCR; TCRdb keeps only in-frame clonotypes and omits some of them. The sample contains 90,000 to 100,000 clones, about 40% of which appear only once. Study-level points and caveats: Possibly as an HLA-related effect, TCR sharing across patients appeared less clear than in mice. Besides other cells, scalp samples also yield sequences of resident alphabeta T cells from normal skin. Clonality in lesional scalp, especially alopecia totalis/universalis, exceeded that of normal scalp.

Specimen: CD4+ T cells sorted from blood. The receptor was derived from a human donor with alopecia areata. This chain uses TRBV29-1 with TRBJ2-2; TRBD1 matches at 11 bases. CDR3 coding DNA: TGCAGCGTGAGGGGACAGGGGGTCACCGGGGAGCTGTTTTTT. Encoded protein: CSVRGQGVTGELFF.